This T cell receptor (beta chain) appears in the sequencing data of a study of regulatory T cells in long-lasting Graves disease (dated by TCRdb to the early 2020s). Some background on the complete study: Persistent Graves' disease was defined as persistently positive TSH receptor autoantibodies together with antithyroid drug treatment for over 5 years. On average, persistent Graves' disease patients in the clinical cohort had been on antithyroid drugs for about 9.3 years. Patients with persistent Graves' disease were compared with patients with newly diagnosed Graves' disease using TCR sequencing and RNA sequencing of peripheral blood. The study was registered as a clinical trial and conducted in China. TCR sequencing covered some 13 persistent and approximately 20 newly diagnosed Graves' disease patients, around 35 samples in total. What the research found in general, with its limitations: The small sample size was acknowledged by the authors as a limitation that may reduce accuracy. Sequencing and analysis were restricted to the TCR beta chain. Only peripheral blood was studied, because thyroid tissue, the primary lesion, was inaccessible. Patients with persistent disease shared more public clonotypes (approximately 2,500) than newly diagnosed patients did (more than 900). TRBV28, TRBJ1-2 and TRBJ2-5 were preferentially used in persistent disease, while TRBV20-1 and TRBJ2-1 were favored in newly diagnosed disease. Compared with newly diagnosed patients, patients with persistent Graves' disease had lower TCR Shannon entropy and fewer highly expanded clones, which suggests clonal expansion.

What the time point label conveys for this sample: persistent/refractory GD, antithyroid drugs over 5 years with positive TRAb. For both TCR sequencing and RNA sequencing, RNA was extracted from PBMCs using TRIzol. Graves' disease was diagnosed according to American Thyroid Association guidelines. The patients came from an endocrinology department in Xi'an, China. From each patient, approximately 10 milliliters of peripheral blood was collected into an EDTA anticoagulant tube. Ficoll Paque Plus density gradient separation was used to isolate PBMCs, and no further T cell sorting was done. An Agilent 2100 Bioanalyzer and agarose gel were used to check RNA quality, and a NanoDrop 2000 was used to measure RNA concentration. Including cysteine and phenylalanine, the CDR3 has 18 amino acids. Here the CDR3 DNA is all that survives: 54 bases in frame from base 1. V lost 1 base and J lost 4 bases; the stretch between them is 22 bases long. According to the germline V gene, CDR1 reads MNHEY and CDR2 reads SVGAGI.

Libraries were prepared through multiplex PCR. The instrument was an Illumina HiSeq 4000. TCR beta libraries were built with iRepertoire HTBI primers and Arm-PCR amplification of CDR3 regions. Gel purification was performed on PCR products prior to sequencing. Concerning the study's data processing: A total of some 65 TRBV and under 15 TRBJ segments were identified across samples and were used for gene usage analysis of CDR3 amino acid clonotypes. COPE and FqMerger were used to merge the filtered high-quality paired reads into contigs. BLAST was used to align contigs to the IMGT TRBV, TRBD and TRBJ reference genes, and CDR3 was defined following IMGT. Any clonotype with a frequency above 0.1% was classified as a highly expanded clone. Repertoire diversity was measured by Shannon entropy, and V-J evenness by the Gini coefficient. A clonotype found in more than one individual was treated as public. The raw public reads went through TCRdb reprocessing: fastp at Q25, MiXCR clone calling, in-frame beta chains kept. Rows with a matching CDR3 protein are joined into one entry that keeps the most common DNA and genes. The V and J calls follow TCRdb's processing rather than the paper's. The sample profile shows 400,000 to 600,000 distinct CDR3 sequences; roughly a fifth of them were found once. The ten largest clones add up to about 6.6% of the sample.

There are many counts of this clonotype. Its antigen is not yet known. No base qualities exist here, and no much larger clone lies one base off it. The chain couples TRBV6-5 to TRBJ2-5; TRBD1 might be the D gene, on 5 matching bases. Sequences were derived from peripheral blood mononuclear cells (PBMCs), sampled when the disease was refractory, from a patient treated with antithyroid drugs. The sequence was collected from a female donor with Graves disease. Here the CDR3 is given as CASSYYGHLKGLGETQYF. The nucleotide sequence is given as TGTGCCAGCAGTTACTACGGACACCTTAAGGGGCTTGGAGAGACCCAGTACTTC.